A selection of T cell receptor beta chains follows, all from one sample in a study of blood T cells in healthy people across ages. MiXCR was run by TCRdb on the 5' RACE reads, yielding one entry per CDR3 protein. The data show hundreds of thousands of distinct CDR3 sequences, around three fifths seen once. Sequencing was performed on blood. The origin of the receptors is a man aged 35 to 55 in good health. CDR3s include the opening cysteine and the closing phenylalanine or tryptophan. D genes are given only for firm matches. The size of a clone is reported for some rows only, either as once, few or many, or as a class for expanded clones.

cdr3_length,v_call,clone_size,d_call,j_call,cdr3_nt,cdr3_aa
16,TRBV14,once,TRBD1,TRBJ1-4,TGTGCCAGCAGCCAAGGGAGGTTCAGGGGGCGTGAAAAACTGTTTTTT,CASSQGRFRGREKLFF
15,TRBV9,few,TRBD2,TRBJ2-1,TGTGCCAGCAGCGTGGGGGGACTAGCGGGAGCGTATGTGTTCTTC,CASSVGGLAGAYVFF
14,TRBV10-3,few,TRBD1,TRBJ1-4,TGTGCCATCAGTACCGGGACAGGGGTCGAAAAACTGTTTTTT,CAISTGTGVEKLFF
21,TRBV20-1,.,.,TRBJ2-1,TGCAGTGCTAGAGAAGACTTTTACCAGGGGCGCGATGGATCACGGTACAATGAGCAGTTCTTC,CSAREDFYQGRDGSRYNEQFF
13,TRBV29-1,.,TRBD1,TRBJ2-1,TGCAGCGTTCCCCGACAGGGTTCCAATGAGCAGTTCTTC,CSVPRQGSNEQFF
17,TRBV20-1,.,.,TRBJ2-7,TGCAGTGCTAGAGCCCCAAACCAGGGACGAAGGATGGGCGAGCAGTACTTC,CSARAPNQGRRMGEQYF
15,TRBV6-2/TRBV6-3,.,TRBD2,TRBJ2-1,TGTGCCAGCAGTTACCCGACCGGGGGGTTTAATGAGCAGTTCTTC,CASSYPTGGFNEQFF
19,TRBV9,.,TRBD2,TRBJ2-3,TGTGCCAGCAGCAAAGCGGGGGGAGCCCGGGGTGTTAGCACAGATACGCAGTATTTT,CASSKAGGARGVSTDTQYF
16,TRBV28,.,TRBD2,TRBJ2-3,TGTGCCAGCAACGGACTAGCGGGGGGATTCACAGATACGCAGTATTTT,CASNGLAGGFTDTQYF
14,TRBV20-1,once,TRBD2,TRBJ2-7,TGCAGTCTGATAAAAAGCGGGAGGGCCAACGAGCAGTACTTC,CSLIKSGRANEQYF
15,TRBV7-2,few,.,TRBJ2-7,TGTGCCAGCAGCTTATACGCCGGACTGGCCTACGAGCAGTACTTC,CASSLYAGLAYEQYF
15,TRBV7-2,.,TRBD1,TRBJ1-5,TGTGCCAGCAGCTTATCCCGGGACAGAAATCAGCCCCAGCATTTT,CASSLSRDRNQPQHF
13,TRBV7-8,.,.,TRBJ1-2,TGTGCCAGCAGCTTAGCCCCTACTGGTATCTACACCTTC,CASSLAPTGIYTF
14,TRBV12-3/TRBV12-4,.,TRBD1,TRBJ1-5,TGTGCCAGCAGCAGACAGGGGTACAATCAGCCCCAGCATTTT,CASSRQGYNQPQHF
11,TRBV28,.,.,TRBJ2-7,TGTGCCAGCAGTTTATCTCGAACCCAGTACTTC,CASSLSRTQYF
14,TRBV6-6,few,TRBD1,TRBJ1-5,TGTGCCAGCAGCCGGACAGGGGGAAGTCAGCCCCAGCATTTT,CASSRTGGSQPQHF
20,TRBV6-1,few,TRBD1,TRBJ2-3,TGTGCCAGCAGTGAAGCGAACGGGACAGCTACTAGACGGGGCACAGATACGCAGTATTTT,CASSEANGTATRRGTDTQYF
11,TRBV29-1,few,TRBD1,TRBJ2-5,TGCAGCGTGGGACAGCAAGAGACCCAGTACTTC,CSVGQQETQYF
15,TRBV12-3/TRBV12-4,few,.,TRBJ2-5,TGTGCCAGCAGCATAACCTCCCTCGAGGCAGAGACCCAGTACTTC,CASSITSLEAETQYF
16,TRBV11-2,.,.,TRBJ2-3,TGTGCCAGCAGCTTAACGAGGGCGACGTCCACAGATACGCAGTATTTT,CASSLTRATSTDTQYF
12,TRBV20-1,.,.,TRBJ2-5,TGCAGTGCTATGACTACGCAAGAGACCCAGTACTTC,CSAMTTQETQYF
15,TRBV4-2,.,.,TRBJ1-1,TGTGCCAGCAGCCAAGTCGGGAGCAGGAACACTGAAGCTTTCTTT,CASSQVGSRNTEAFF
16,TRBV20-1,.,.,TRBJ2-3,TGCGGTGCTAGAGAGCCCCTAAGCGGAGCCCCTCGGACGCAGTATTTT,CGAREPLSGAPRTQYF
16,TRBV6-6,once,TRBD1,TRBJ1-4,TGTGCCAGCAGAACACCTGACAGGGCGAGTAATGAAAAACTGTTTTTT,CASRTPDRASNEKLFF
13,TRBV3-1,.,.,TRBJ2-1,TGTGCCAGCGCCCCAGGGTTTGTTAATGAGCAGTTCTTC,CASAPGFVNEQFF
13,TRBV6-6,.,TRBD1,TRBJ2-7,TGTGCCAGCAGGTGGACAGGCTCCTACGAGCAGTACTTC,CASRWTGSYEQYF
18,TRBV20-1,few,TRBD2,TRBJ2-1,TGCAGTGCTAGAGACCCACAAAACGGACTAGCGGGGTCCAATGAGCAGTTCTTC,CSARDPQNGLAGSNEQFF
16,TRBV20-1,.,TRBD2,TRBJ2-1,TGCAGTGCTCCACCACTACTAGCGGGAGGATCCGGTGAGCAGTTCTTC,CSAPPLLAGGSGEQFF
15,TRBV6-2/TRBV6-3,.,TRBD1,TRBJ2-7,TGTGCCAGCAGTTCCTACAGGGGGAGCTCCTACGAGCAGTACTTC,CASSSYRGSSYEQYF
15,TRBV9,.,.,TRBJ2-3,TGTGCCAGCAGCGTAGTTGGGGGGCTGACAGATACGCAGTATTTT,CASSVVGGLTDTQYF
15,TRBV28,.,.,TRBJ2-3,TGTGCCAGCCCCCCGTTTGGCGAACGCACAGATACGCAGTATTTT,CASPPFGERTDTQYF
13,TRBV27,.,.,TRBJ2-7,TGTGCCAGCAGTTTAGGTCCAGTCTACGAGCAGTACTTC,CASSLGPVYEQYF
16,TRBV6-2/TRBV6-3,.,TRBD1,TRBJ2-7,TGTGCCAGCAGTCTCCTAGGGCAGACAGGGTTCTACGAGCAGTACTTC,CASSLLGQTGFYEQYF
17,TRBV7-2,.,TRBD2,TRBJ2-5,TGTGCCAGCAGCTTAGTTTCCGGACTAGCGGATAACAATGAGCAGTACTTC,CASSLVSGLADNNEQYF
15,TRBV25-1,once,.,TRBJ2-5,TGTGCCAGCAGTGTAGTCGGGACCGCCCAAGAGACCCAGTACTTC,CASSVVGTAQETQYF
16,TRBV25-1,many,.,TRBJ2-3,TGTGCCAGCACCCCCCGCACTAGCAGACGCACAGATACGCAGTATTTT,CASTPRTSRRTDTQYF
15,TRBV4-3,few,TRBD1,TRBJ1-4,TGCGCCAGCAGCCAGGGTGCAGACAGGGGCGAAAAACTGTTTTTT,CASSQGADRGEKLFF
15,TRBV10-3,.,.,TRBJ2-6,TGTGCCATCAGTTTGGGTGGCACTGGGGCCAACGTCCTGACTTTC,CAISLGGTGANVLTF
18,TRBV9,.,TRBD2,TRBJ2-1,TGTGCCAGCAGCCCCCGAACCCCGGGACTAGCGCATAACAATGAGCAGTTCTTC,CASSPRTPGLAHNNEQFF
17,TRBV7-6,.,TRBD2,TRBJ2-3,TGTGCCAGCAGCTTAGTTGTGGCTAGCGGGGGGGCAGATACGCAGTATTTT,CASSLVVASGGADTQYF
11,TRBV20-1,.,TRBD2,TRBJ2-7,TGCAGTGCTAGACTAGCGGGAGAGCAGTACTTC,CSARLAGEQYF
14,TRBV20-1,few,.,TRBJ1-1,TGCAGTGCTAGAGATCTACCGCCGTTGGCTGAAGCTTTCTTT,CSARDLPPLAEAFF
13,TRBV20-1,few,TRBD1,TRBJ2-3,TGCACAAAAAACAGGGGGCACACAGATACGCAGTATTTT,CTKNRGHTDTQYF
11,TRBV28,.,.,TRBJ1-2,TGTGCCAGCGGAAGAATGGGGGGCTACACCTTC,CASGRMGGYTF
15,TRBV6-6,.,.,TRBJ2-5,TGTGCCAGCAGGGAAGGACAGATAGGGTCCAATGAGCAGTACTTC,CASREGQIGSNEQYF
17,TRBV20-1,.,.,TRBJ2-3,TGCAGTGCTAGCCATCCTTTTACTAGCATAAGCACAGATACGCAGTATTTC,CSASHPFTSISTDTQYF
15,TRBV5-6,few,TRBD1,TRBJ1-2,TGTGCCAGCAGCAGACAGGGGGCAAGATATGAGGGCTACACCTTC,CASSRQGARYEGYTF
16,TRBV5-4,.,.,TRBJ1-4,TGTGCCAGCAGCCTACCCCCGGGAGACCGTGGCGAAAAACTGTTTTTT,CASSLPPGDRGEKLFF
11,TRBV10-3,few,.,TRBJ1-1,TGTGCCATCAGTGAGGACACTGAAGCTTTCTTT,CAISEDTEAFF
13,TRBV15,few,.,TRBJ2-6,TGTGCCACCAGAAGCTCTGGGGCCAACGTCCTGACTTTC,CATRSSGANVLTF
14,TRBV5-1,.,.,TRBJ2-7,TGCGCCAGCAGCTTGGATCGGGGGATACTCGAGCAGTACTTC,CASSLDRGILEQYF